Presented here are 21 T cell receptor beta chains from one specimen sequenced in a study of PD-1 blockade in classical Hodgkin lymphoma. The sample's time point: newly diagnosed, previously untreated cHL patient sample. Assay: immunoSEQ multiplex PCR; the TCRdb copy retains only in-frame clones and omits some. The sample carries tens of thousands of clones, more than 85% recorded once. Material for sequencing was peripheral blood mononuclear cells (PBMCs). The receptor source for this set is a human donor with classical Hodgkin lymphoma.

This clone was observed once. The CDR3 spells CASSVVPENTIYF. CDR3 coding DNA: TGTGCCAGCAGCGTAGTCCCGGAGAACACCATATATTTT. V usage is TRBV9 and J usage is TRBJ1-3; unclear D gene. The CDR3 has 13 residues. V shed 0 bases and J shed 7 bases, with 8 bases lying between them. Germline CDR1 and CDR2: SGDLS and YYNGEE.

This clone was seen a single time. The gene calls are TRBV19 and TRBJ1-1, with D tentatively TRBD1 (6 bases). CDR1 LNHDA and CDR2 SQIVND come from the germline V gene (reference sequence). The CDR3 is 17 amino acids. Trimming removed 7 bases from V and 3 bases from J, with 24 bases in between. CDR3 protein: CASTPRGGHTLHTEAFF. In DNA form, the CDR3 reads TGTGCCAGTACCCCTCGGGGGGGCCATACCCTACACACTGAAGCTTTCTTT. Combining the CDR3 with reference TRBV19 and TRBJ1-1 gives the whole variable domain DGGITQSPKYLFRKEGQNVTLSCEQNLNHDAMYWYRQDPGQGLRLIYYSQIVNDFQKGDIAEGYSVSREKKESFPLTVTSAQKNPTAFYLCASTPRGGHTLHTEAFFGQGTRLTVV.

The chain links TRBV5-6 to TRBJ2-2; TRBD1 or TRBD2 may be the D gene (5 bases each). The V and J ends lost 0 bases and 2 bases respectively, with 11 bases between them. The V gene's germline CDR1 is SGHDT and CDR2 YYEEEE. This CDR3 is built from 16 residues. This CDR3 reads CASSLAGGGNTGELFF. Written as DNA, the CDR3 is TGTGCCAGCAGCTTGGCCGGTGGGGGTAACACCGGGGAGCTGTTTTTT.

V usage is TRBV29-1 and J usage is TRBJ2-3; 8 bases are a match to TRBD1. Germline-derived CDR1 and CDR2 are SQVTM and ANQGSEA. There are 17 residues in the CDR3. V lost 3 bases to trimming and J lost 2 bases; unmatched junction nucleotides: 13. The CDR3 reads CSVEGVVRGLSTDTQYF. The CDR3 coding sequence is TGCAGCGTTGAGGGGGTTGTCAGGGGGCTCTCCACAGATACGCAGTATTTT.

The chain links TRBV14 to TRBJ2-7; either TRBD1 or TRBD2 may fit D (5 bases each). Between the trimmed V and J ends, which lost 1 base and 7 bases, there was a span of 11 bases. The germline V gene encodes CDR1 SGHDN and CDR2 FVKESK. CDR3 length: 13 residues. As DNA, the CDR3 is TGTGCCAGCAGCCAAGTTATGTGGGGGGAGCAGTACTTC. Protein product: CASSQVMWGEQYF.

J is TRBJ2-3 and V is TRBV9; TRBD2 matches 8 bases. CDR3 size: 16 residues. Unmatched junction bases numbered 4, after V lost 0 bases and J lost 1 base. Germline V gene lookup returns CDR1 SGDLS and CDR2 YYNGEE. CDR3 sequence: CASSVVGGAGTDTQYF. CDR3 bases: TGTGCCAGCAGCGTAGTCGGGGGGGCGGGCACAGATACGCAGTATTTT.

On this clone: Lacking the conserved final phenylalanine or tryptophan, this CDR3 likely reflects a read error. The limits of the CDR3 on the DNA are not certain, so only TCRdb's listed CDR3 is given. This chain uses TRBV21-1 with TRBJ2-3; the table's D call of TRBD2 was not tested on the DNA. TRBV21-1 is marked as a pseudogene. The CDR3 adds up to 9 amino acids, both ends counted. CDR3 loop: CASRDGSPK.

The chain is built from TRBV27 and TRBJ2-7, with TRBD1 matching over 8 bases. The CDR3 has 19 residues. Germline CDR1 and CDR2: MNHEY and SMNVEV (reference sequence). V was clipped by 2 bases and J by 3 bases; unmatched bases: 18. CDR3 in amino acids: CASSLNLAPARGRFYEQYF. CDR3 DNA: TGTGCCAGCAGTTTAAATTTAGCTCCGGCCAGGGGGCGGTTCTACGAGCAGTACTTC.

The chain uses TRBV2 and TRBJ1-1; no clear D. The V and J ends lost 5 bases and 3 bases respectively, with 13 bases between them. Germline V gene data show CDR1 as SNHLY and CDR2 as FYNNEI. This CDR3 is 14 amino acids long. CDR3 sequence (DNA): TGTGCCAGCAGTCAGGCCTTGGAGGACACTGAAGCTTTCTTT. This translates into CASSQALEDTEAFF.

The chain uses TRBV19 and TRBJ1-5; the D is unclear. CDR1 and CDR2 (germline): LNHDA, SQIVND (reference sequence). There are 15 residues in the CDR3. V was trimmed by 1 base and J by 0 bases, leaving 7 bases between them. This chain's CDR3 is CASSIGRHSNQPQHF. CDR3 DNA sequence: TGTGCCAGTAGTATAGGCAGACATAGCAATCAGCCCCAGCATTTT.

The chain is built from TRBV7-3 and TRBJ2-2; D remains unclear. Germline V gene lookup returns CDR1 SGHTA and CDR2 FQGTGA. Trimming stripped 2 bases from V and 5 bases from J, with 6 bases between. CDR3 length: 13 amino acids. CDR3 sequence (DNA): TGTGCCAGCAGCTTACTTGGGACCGGGGAGCTGTTTTTT. Translated, it gives CASSLLGTGELFF. The full variable domain, its missing parts supplied by reference TRBV7-3 and TRBJ2-2, is GAGVSQTPSNKVTEKGKYVELRCDPISGHTALYWYRQSLGQGPEFLIYFQGTGAADDSGLPNDRFFAVRPEGSVSTLKIQRTERGDSAVYLCASSLLGTGELFFGEGSRLTVL.

This clone was observed a single time. The chain has TRBV9 and TRBJ2-5; D could derive from TRBD1 or TRBD2 (7 bases each). Germline V gives CDR1 SGDLS, CDR2 YYNGEE. The CDR3 is made up of 16 amino acids. V was trimmed by 4 bases and J by 5 bases, leaving 21 bases between them. CDR3 sequence reads: CASSPGGAGRGETQYF. As DNA, the CDR3 is TGTGCCAGCAGCCCGGGGGGTGCTGGCAGGGGGGAGACCCAGTACTTC.

This clone has just one count. The rearrangement links TRBV7-2 to TRBJ2-7; no clear D gene. The CDR3 is 14 residues long. Germline CDR1 SGHTA, CDR2 FQGNSA. V was cut by 6 bases and J by 0 bases, with 12 bases left in between. This chain's CDR3 is CASSPDPTSYEQYF. The CDR3 nucleotides are TGTGCCAGCAGTCCCGACCCCACCTCCTACGAGCAGTACTTC.

CDR3 bases: TGTGCCAGCAGTGACAACTCCTATAATTCACCCCTCCACTTT. Its translation is CASSDNSYNSPLHF. The genes are TRBV28 and TRBJ1-6; D is uncertain. CDR3 size: 14 residues. In germline, CDR1 is MDHEN, CDR2 SYDVKM. V lost 5 bases and J 0 bases, leaving 5 bases between the germline ends.

The count of this clone is one. This chain links TRBV7-2 with TRBJ1-1; unclear D gene. Germline CDR1 and CDR2: SGHTA and FQGNSA. The CDR3 loop spans 14 amino acids. Trimming took off 5 bases at V and 6 bases at J, with 16 bases between the two ends. CDR3 nucleotide sequence: TGTGCCAGCAGCCCCGTCCGGGGTTTACCTGAAGCTTTCTTT. Its translation: CASSPVRGLPEAFF.

The chain combines TRBV5-1 with TRBJ2-5; D remains ambiguous. Trimming removed 2 bases from V and 0 bases from J, with 2 bases in between. Per the germline V gene, CDR1 is SGHRS and CDR2 is YFSETQ. The CDR3 loop spans 12 amino acids. The CDR3, as DNA: TGCGCCAGCAGCTTTTACCAAGAGACCCAGTACTTC. Its translation is CASSFYQETQYF.

As to this clone: The same CDR3 arises from other DNA sequences in this sample as well. In DNA, the CDR3 is TGTGCCAGCTCACCAGACAGAGACTATGGCTACACCTTC. It specifies CASSPDRDYGYTF. The genes are TRBV18 and TRBJ1-2; possible D gene TRBD1, 5 bases. Per the germline V gene, CDR1 is KGHSH and CDR2 is LQKENI. V gave up 2 bases and J gave up 3 bases, with 7 bases separating them. CDR3 length equals 13 residues.

CDR3 nucleotides: TGTGCCAGCAGCCAAGACGTAGGCAGGGGTGACACTGAAGCTTTCTTT. This encodes CASSQDVGRGDTEAFF. This sequence joins TRBV4-2 and TRBJ1-1, with D maybe TRBD1 (6 bases). The length of the CDR3 is 16 residues. Trimming removed 0 bases from V and 3 bases from J, with 14 bases in between. Germline assignment: CDR1 LGHNA and CDR2 YNFKEQ.

The rearrangement uses TRBV19 and TRBJ1-4; the D is unclear. Germline V gene data show CDR1 as LNHDA and CDR2 as SQIVND (reference sequence). Trimming stripped 7 bases from V and 5 bases from J, with 14 bases between. The CDR3 spans 14 residues. The CDR3 coding sequence is TGTGCCAGTAAACTGGGTGGAGGGAATGAAAAACTGTTTTTT. Translating gives CASKLGGGNEKLFF.

This chain uses TRBV6-6 with TRBJ1-2, with D possibly matching TRBD1 (6 bases). CDR1 is MNHNY and CDR2 is SVGAGI in the germline V gene (reference sequence). With 5 bases removed from V and 6 bases from J, the gap between germline ends came to 16 bases. The CDR3 is 14 amino acids. CDR3 in amino acids: CASSARNRVNGYTF. CDR3 DNA: TGTGCCAGCAGTGCGAGAAACAGGGTTAATGGCTACACCTTC.

The chain joins TRBV5-6 to TRBJ1-1, with a possible D match to TRBD1 (5 bases). Germline V gives CDR1 SGHDT, CDR2 YYEEEE. V was pared by 0 bases and J by 4 bases, with 10 bases between. The CDR3 is made up of 14 amino acids. CDR3 coding DNA: TGTGCCAGCAGCTTGGTCGTGAGGGGCACTGAAGCTTTCTTT. Encoded protein: CASSLVVRGTEAFF.